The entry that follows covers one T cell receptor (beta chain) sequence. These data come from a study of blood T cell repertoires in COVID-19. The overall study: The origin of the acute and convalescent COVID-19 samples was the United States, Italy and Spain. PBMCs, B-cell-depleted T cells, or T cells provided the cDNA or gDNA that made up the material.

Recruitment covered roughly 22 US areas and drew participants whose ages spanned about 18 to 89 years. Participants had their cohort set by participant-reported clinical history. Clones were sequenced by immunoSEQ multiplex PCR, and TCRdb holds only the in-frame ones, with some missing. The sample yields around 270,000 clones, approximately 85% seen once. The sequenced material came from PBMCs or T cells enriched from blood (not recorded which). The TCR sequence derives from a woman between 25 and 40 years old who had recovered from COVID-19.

The chain's CDR3 is CASRPYTGTGGWELFF. DNA for the CDR3: TGTGCCAGCAGACCATATACCGGGACAGGGGGGTGGGAACTGTTTTTT. The V gene is TRBV28, the J gene TRBJ1-4, with 11 bases fitting TRBD1. The trim removed 6 bases at V and 12 bases at J, leaving 15 bases unmatched. This CDR3 has 16 amino acids. Germline CDR1 is MDHEN and CDR2 is SYDVKM.